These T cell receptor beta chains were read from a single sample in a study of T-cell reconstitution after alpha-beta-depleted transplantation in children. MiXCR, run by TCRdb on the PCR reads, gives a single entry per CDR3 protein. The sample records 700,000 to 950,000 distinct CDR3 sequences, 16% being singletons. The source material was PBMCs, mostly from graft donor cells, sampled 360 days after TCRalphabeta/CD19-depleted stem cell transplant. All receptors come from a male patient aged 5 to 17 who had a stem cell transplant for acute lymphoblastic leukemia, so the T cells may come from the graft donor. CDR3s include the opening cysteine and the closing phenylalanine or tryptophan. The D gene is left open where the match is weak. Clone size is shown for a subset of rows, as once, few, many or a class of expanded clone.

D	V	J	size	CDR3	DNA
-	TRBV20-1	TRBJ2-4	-	CSTIGRVAKNIQYF	TGCAGTACCATAGGACGGGTAGCCAAAAACATTCAGTACTTC
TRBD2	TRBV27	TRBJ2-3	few	CASSLSVWSQGPAGVTDTQYF	TGTGCCAGCAGTTTATCAGTGTGGTCGCAGGGGCCAGCGGGAGTAACAGATACGCAGTATTTT
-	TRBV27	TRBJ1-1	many	CASSLRVAGTEAFF	TGTGCCAGCAGCCTACGGGTTGCGGGGACTGAAGCTTTCTTT
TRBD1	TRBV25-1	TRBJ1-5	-	CASSIQGGQPQHF	TGTGCCAGCAGTATACAGGGGGGTCAGCCCCAGCATTTT
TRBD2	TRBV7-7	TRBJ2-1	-	CASSLLDSGLNEQFF	TGTGCCAGCAGCTTACTTGATAGCGGGTTGAATGAGCAGTTCTTC
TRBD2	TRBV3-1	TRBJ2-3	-	CASSRRRLAGVDTQYF	TGTGCCAGCAGCCGAAGGAGGCTAGCGGGAGTAGATACGCAGTATTTT
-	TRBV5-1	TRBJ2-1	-	CASSLGRGLNEQFF	TGCGCCAGCAGCTTGGGTAGGGGGTTGAATGAGCAGTTCTTC
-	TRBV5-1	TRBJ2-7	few	CASSLIGSSPYEQYF	TGCGCCAGCAGCTTGATCGGCTCGAGTCCTTACGAGCAGTACTTC
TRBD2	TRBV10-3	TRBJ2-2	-	CASSSAASGNTGELFF	TGTGCCTCCTCTTCTGCGGCTAGCGGTAACACCGGGGAGCTGTTTTTT
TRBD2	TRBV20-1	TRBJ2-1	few	CSAKGLAGEGLWDEQFF	TGCAGTGCCAAGGGACTAGCGGGAGAGGGGTTGTGGGATGAGCAGTTCTTC
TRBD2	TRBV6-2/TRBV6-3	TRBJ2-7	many	CASRMLAGGYEQYF	TGTGCCAGCAGGATGCTAGCGGGAGGATACGAGCAGTACTTC
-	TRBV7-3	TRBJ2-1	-	CASSLTEGGNEQFF	TGTGCCAGCAGCTTAACGGAGGGCGGGAATGAGCAGTTCTTC
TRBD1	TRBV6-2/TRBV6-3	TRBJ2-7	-	CASSYPARGLTSYEQYF	TGTGCCAGCAGTTACCCAGCTAGGGGGCTAACGTCCTACGAGCAGTACTTC
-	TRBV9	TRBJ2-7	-	CASSGEQGYEQYF	TGTGCCAGCAGCGGGGAACAGGGCTACGAGCAGTACTTC
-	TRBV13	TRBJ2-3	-	CASSLALGRRGDTQYF	TGTGCCAGCAGCTTAGCTCTGGGGAGGAGAGGAGATACGCAGTATTTT
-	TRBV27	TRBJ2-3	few	CASIGFGSAGTDTQYF	TGTGCCAGCATCGGGTTCGGGAGCGCCGGCACAGATACGCAGTATTTT
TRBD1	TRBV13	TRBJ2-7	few	CASSLRQGFHEQYF	TGTGCCAGCAGCTTAAGACAGGGGTTCCACGAGCAGTACTTC
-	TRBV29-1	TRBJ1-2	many	CSVDEDAPSDTF	TGCAGCGTTGACGAGGACGCTCCCTCTGACACCTTC
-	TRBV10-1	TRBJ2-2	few	CASSESPGDGRTGELFF	TGCGCCAGCAGTGAGTCTCCAGGAGACGGTCGAACCGGGGAGCTGTTTTTT
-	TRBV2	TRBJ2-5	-	CASCPFVGGETQYF	TGTGCCAGCTGCCCCTTCGTAGGCGGGGAGACCCAGTACTTC
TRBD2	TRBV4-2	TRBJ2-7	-	CANSQGLAGDRWHEQYF	TGTGCCAACAGCCAAGGACTAGCGGGAGATCGTTGGCACGAGCAGTACTTC
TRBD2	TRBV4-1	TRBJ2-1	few	CASSQGRTSGRAMYNEQFF	TGCGCCAGCAGCCAAGGGCGGACTAGCGGGAGGGCCATGTACAATGAGCAGTTCTTC
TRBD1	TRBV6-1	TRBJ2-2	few	CASRRQGNVVTGELFF	TGTGCCAGCAGAAGACAGGGAAACGTCGTAACCGGGGAGCTGTTTTTT